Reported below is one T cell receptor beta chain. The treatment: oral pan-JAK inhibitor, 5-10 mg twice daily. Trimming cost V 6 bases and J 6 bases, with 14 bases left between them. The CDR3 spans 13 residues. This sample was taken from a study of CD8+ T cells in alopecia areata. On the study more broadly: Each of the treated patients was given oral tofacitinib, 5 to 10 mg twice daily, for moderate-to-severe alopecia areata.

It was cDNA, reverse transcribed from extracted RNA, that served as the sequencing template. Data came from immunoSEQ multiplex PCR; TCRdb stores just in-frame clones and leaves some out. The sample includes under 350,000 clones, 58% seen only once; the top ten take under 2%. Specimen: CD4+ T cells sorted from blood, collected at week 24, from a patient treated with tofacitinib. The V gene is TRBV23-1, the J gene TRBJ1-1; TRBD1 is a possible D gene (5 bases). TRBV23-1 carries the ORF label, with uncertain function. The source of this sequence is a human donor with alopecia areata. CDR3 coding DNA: TGCGCCAGCAGAGGGGCCACGGGCTCTGAAGCTTTCTTT. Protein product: CASRGATGSEAFF.